The source of this T cell receptor (beta chain) is a study of T cells in Graves' hyperthyroidism and ophthalmopathy. Amplification targeted TCR beta CDR3 regions from RNA transcripts. A first-round RT-PCR of the TCR CDR3 used the HTBI primer set. TCRdb called the multiplex PCR reads again in MiXCR, with one record for every CDR3 protein. Here the sample spans about 640,000 distinct CDR3 sequences, less than 25% being singletons. This CDR3 region has 16 residues. Germline lookup yields CDR1 LNHDA and CDR2 SQIVND (reference sequence). V was clipped by 5 bases and J by 7 bases; unmatched bases: 8. Only a few counts were recorded for this clonotype. Its specificity is unknown. Each ophthalmopathy patient scored at least 3 on the Clinical Activity Score and at least 4 on NOSPECS grade, with duration under 3 months. PBMCs were collected from a roughly 10 ml volume of fresh peripheral blood. Overall study findings and caveats: In the analysis, a 13 V-J model separated ophthalmopathy from stable hyperthyroidism. Blood also contained most expanded thyroid clonotypes above 0.001.

J is TRBJ2-1 and V is TRBV19; TRBD2 agrees at 13 bases. The source material was blood. This clonotype was sampled from a man aged 30 to 45 with Graves' ophthalmopathy. CDR3 loop: CASSARTSGSRNEQFF. CDR3 DNA: TGTGCCAGTAGTGCCCGGACTAGCGGGAGTAGGAATGAGCAGTTCTTC. Supplemented by reference TRBV19 and TRBJ2-1, the full variable domain reads DGGITQSPKYLFRKEGQNVTLSCEQNLNHDAMYWYRQDPGQGLRLIYYSQIVNDFQKGDIAEGYSVSREKKESFPLTVTSAQKNPTAFYLCASSARTSGSRNEQFFGPGTRLTVL.